These 19 T cell receptor beta chains were sequenced from one sample in a study of T cell repertoires in cytomegalovirus infection. TCRdb redid the calling of the reads with MiXCR, one entry per CDR3 protein. Among about 770,000 distinct CDR3 sequences, about 28% were seen once, and the ten largest hold approximately 14%. No antigen has been identified for these receptors. The sample was cultured CD8+ T cells from PBMCs, taken from culture after CMV antigen stimulation. The receptors were sampled from a human donor in good health (CMV status not recorded). Some clones in this sample may be carry-over from other donors' samples.

The chain has TRBV6-6 and TRBJ1-2; D is uncertain. The CDR3 totals 13 residues. Trimming shortened V by 2 bases and J by 8 bases, and 12 bases separated the two germline ends. From germline, CDR1 is MNHNY and CDR2 SVGAGI (reference sequence). CDR3: CASSYRKGPGYTF. CDR3 nucleotides: TGTGCCAGCAGTTACCGAAAGGGTCCAGGCTACACCTTC.

A few counts support this clonotype. The V and J genes are TRBV10-3 and TRBJ2-1; D is uncertain. The ends were cut back, 2 bases at V and 13 bases at J, with 15 bases in the middle. This CDR3 has 13 amino acids. Germline V gives CDR1 ENHRY, CDR2 SYGVKD. This CDR3 reads CAISEPARAPQFF. The CDR3 DNA reads as TGTGCCATCAGTGAGCCGGCAAGGGCCCCACAGTTCTTC.

The CDR3 DNA reads TGTGCCAGCATCTCGTACAAGGCAGGGGGGTCTGAAGCTTTCTTT. It encodes CASISYKAGGSEAFF. V gene TRBV7-9 combines with J gene TRBJ1-1; 7 bases match TRBD1. V was pared by 7 bases and J by 6 bases, with 14 bases of the junction left unmatched. The CDR3 extends over 15 amino acids. Germline lookup yields CDR1 SEHNR and CDR2 FQNEAQ (reference sequence). Using reference TRBV7-9 and TRBJ1-1 for the parts outside the CDR3, the full variable domain is DTGVSQNPRHKITKRGQNVTFRCDPISEHNRLYWYRQTLGQGPEFLTYFQNEAQLEKSRLLSDRFSAERPKGSFSTLEIQRTEQGDSAMYLCASISYKAGGSEAFFGQGTRLTVV.

The J gene is TRBJ2-4, the V gene TRBV6-2 or TRBV6-3; no clear D gene. The germline CDR1 and CDR2 sequences are MNHEY and SVGEGT. The CDR3 loop spans 19 amino acids. V lost 1 base and J 0 bases, leaving 19 bases between the germline ends. CDR3 region: CASSYFRVKGRLAKNIQYF. CDR3 DNA: TGTGCCAGCAGTTACTTCCGGGTGAAAGGACGGTTAGCCAAAAACATTCAGTACTTC.

This clonotype occurred a few times. The chain carries TRBV12-3 or TRBV12-4 and TRBJ2-2; either TRBD1 or TRBD2 may fit D (6 bases each). V was cut by 4 bases and J by 1 base, with 22 bases left in between. The CDR3 spans 19 residues. CDR3 protein: CASSSDLSWGAWNTGELFF. Here the CDR3 DNA reads TGTGCCAGCAGTTCGGACCTCTCCTGGGGGGCCTGGAACACCGGGGAGCTGTTTTTT.

A few counts support this clonotype. The rearrangement uses TRBV28 and TRBJ2-5; D unclear. Trimming took 2 bases from V and 4 from J, leaving 8 bases between them. CDR3 length: 13 residues. Germline V CDR1 and CDR2: MDHEN, SYDVKM. The CDR3, as DNA: TGTGCCAGCAGTTTAACGGCAGGAGAGACCCAGTACTTC. It codes for CASSLTAGETQYF.

This clonotype was detected ten times or more. The chain employs TRBV7-6 and TRBJ2-2, with D possibly being TRBD2 (6 bases). Trimming removed 1 base at V and 4 bases at J, with 10 bases between. From germline, CDR1 is SGHVS and CDR2 FNYEAQ. This CDR3 region has 15 residues. The CDR3 loop reads CASSLESAGTGELFF. In DNA form, the CDR3 reads TGTGCCAGCAGCTTAGAATCAGCGGGCACCGGGGAGCTGTTTTTT.

The V gene is TRBV29-1, the J gene TRBJ1-1; D is unclear. CDR1 SQVTM and CDR2 ANQGSEA come from the germline V gene. The CDR3 has 15 residues. The V gene lost 3 bases and the J gene lost 1 base, with 15 bases spanning the gap. Here the CDR3 reads CSVDARVTGNTEAFF. CDR3 nucleotide sequence: TGCAGCGTTGATGCAAGGGTGACGGGGAACACTGAAGCTTTCTTT.

The chain combines TRBV29-1 with TRBJ2-3; D remains ambiguous. Germline V gives CDR1 SQVTM, CDR2 ANQGSEA. The CDR3 has 13 residues. Trimming cost V 4 bases and J 3 bases, with 11 bases left between them. The CDR3 DNA reads TGCAGCGTTGCGGATATACCGACAGATACGCAGTATTTT. Translating it yields CSVADIPTDTQYF.

Ten or more counts support this clonotype. V and J are TRBV7-6 and TRBJ2-5; tentative D call: TRBD1 (6 bases). Trimming stripped 4 bases from V and 2 bases from J, with 11 bases between. Germline V gene lookup returns CDR1 SGHVS and CDR2 FNYEAQ. CDR3 size: 14 residues. The CDR3 DNA is TGTGCCAGCAGCTCCCTAGGGGGTCAAGAGACCCAGTACTTC. This gives the protein CASSSLGGQETQYF.

J is TRBJ1-2 and V is TRBV12-3 or TRBV12-4; D remains ambiguous. Trimming removed 6 bases from V and 3 bases from J, with 11 bases in between. CDR3 length: 13 amino acids. The CDR3 sequence: CASSIQTDYGYTF. Written as DNA, the CDR3 is TGTGCCAGCAGCATACAGACGGACTATGGCTACACCTTC.

This sequence joins TRBV27 and TRBJ2-5; maybe TRBD2 (5 bases). This CDR3 region has 15 residues. Germline V lookup: CDR1 MNHEY, CDR2 SMNVEV (reference sequence). Deletions cut 4 bases from V and 2 bases from J, with 14 bases between. CDR3 residues: CASSSRSDSQETQYF. The DNA for the CDR3 is TGTGCCAGCAGTTCCCGCTCGGACTCGCAAGAGACCCAGTACTTC.

This chain links TRBV20-1 with TRBJ2-7; D is unresolved. The V end lost 1 base, the J end lost 2 bases, and 12 bases lay between the germline ends. The CDR3 contains 14 residues. Germline V gives CDR1 DFQATT, CDR2 SNEGSKA (reference sequence). The CDR3 DNA is TGCAGTGCTAGAGGACGGACCGATACCTACGAGCAGTACTTC. This translates into CSARGRTDTYEQYF.

This chain connects TRBV20-1 to TRBJ2-1; a possible D gene is TRBD2 (5 bases). The CDR3 runs 17 residues. Germline V CDR1 and CDR2: DFQATT, SNEGSKA (reference sequence). Trimming removed 3 bases from V and 0 bases from J, with 18 bases in between. The CDR3 is CSARRRETVSSYNEQFF. CDR3 DNA sequence: TGCAGTGCTAGGCGCCGGGAAACGGTTAGCTCCTACAATGAGCAGTTCTTC.

The genes are TRBV6-6 and TRBJ2-2, with TRBD1 as a possible D gene (5 bases). This CDR3 is 14 amino acids long. Trimming pared 0 bases from V and 10 bases from J, leaving 12 bases between. Germline V CDR1 and CDR2: MNHNY, SVGAGI (reference sequence). The chain's CDR3 is CASSYSIGALELFF. CDR3 in DNA: TGTGCCAGCAGTTACTCGATAGGGGCCTTGGAGCTGTTTTTT.

The sample holds many counts of this clonotype. This sequence joins TRBV7-2 and TRBJ2-7, with a weak D call TRBD1 (5 bases). CDR3 length: 12 amino acids. V lost 1 base and J lost 5, with 6 bases in between. Germline V gene sequence: CDR1 SGHTA, CDR2 FQGNSA. The CDR3 nucleotides read TGTGCCAGCAGCTTAGGCAGGGACGAGCAGTACTTC. It encodes CASSLGRDEQYF.

This clonotype was observed a few times. The chain is built from TRBV5-1 and TRBJ1-5; TRBD1 agrees at 7 bases. The V gene end was trimmed by 2 bases and the J gene end by 4 bases; junction bases not matched to a gene: 6. This CDR3 contains 15 residues. Germline CDR1 reads SGHRS; CDR2 reads YFSETQ. The CDR3 DNA reads as TGCGCCAGCAGCTTAATAGGGGGCTGGAATCAGCCCCAGCATTTT. Translated, it gives CASSLIGGWNQPQHF.

The genes are TRBV4-1 and TRBJ2-2; D unclear. Germline CDR1 is MGHRA and CDR2 is YSYEKL. This CDR3 is 21 amino acids long. Between the trimmed V and J ends, which lost 2 bases and 1 base, there was a span of 26 bases. Here the CDR3 DNA reads TGCGCCAGCAGCCAAAGACTGGGTGAGCCCAGCTCTGACCTGAACACCGGGGAGCTGTTTTTT. Translation: CASSQRLGEPSSDLNTGELFF.

This clonotype was seen at least ten times. The chain links TRBV7-2 to TRBJ1-3; 7 bases map to TRBD1. CDR3 size: 15 residues. The V segment lost 1 base and the J segment 3 bases; nucleotides outside the gene matches: 3. Germline-derived CDR1 and CDR2 are SGHTA and FQGNSA. The DNA for the CDR3 is TGTGCCAGCAGCTTAGACCAGGGGGATGGAAACACCATATATTTT. The encoded protein is CASSLDQGDGNTIYF.